This entry is about one T cell receptor (beta chain). Its antigen is currently not known. One base away there is no much larger clone; base qualities are not given. The data stem from a study of tumor-infiltrating T cells and Merkel cell polyomavirus (dated by TCRdb to about 2017). For the study in its entirety: In Merkel cell carcinoma patients, the study investigated CD8+ T cells specific for the Merkel cell polyomavirus KLL epitope. The therapies patients received were varied and non-standardized, including chemotherapy, radiation and immunotherapies. The majority of whole-tumor samples consisted of roughly 25-micron curls cut from formalin-fixed, paraffin-embedded tissue blocks. TRB sequencing was performed on KLL-tetramer-sorted cells from blood or tumor-infiltrating lymphocytes in about 15 samples, as well as on some twelve matched whole-tumor samples. Across the study, one tumor sample was obtained as a frozen nodal tumor digest and one as a flash-frozen core biopsy of a metastasis. Varying disease stages were represented at patient presentation, and patients were followed for a median of 2.7 years (range 1.1 to 6.0 years). Study-level results and caveats: A greater number of unique KLL-specific clonotypes in tumors (about 5-120 vs 0-3) was associated with a significant advantage in MCC-specific survival (P = 0.0051). A higher intratumoral fraction of KLL-specific T cells (1.9-18% versus roughly 0-0.14%) was associated with significantly improved MCC-specific survival. KLL-specific TRB repertoires proved diverse and largely private: among about 400 unique sequences, only one clonotype was public, and a couple of patients shared that clonotype. The small sample size of the study (n = 12 patients) is recognized as a limitation. The study examined just one viral epitope, so T cells targeting other Merkel cell polyomavirus epitopes were not captured.

Sequences MNHEY (CDR1) and SVGAGI (CDR2) are obtained from the germline V gene. Trimming accounts for 2 bases at V and 8 bases at J, while the number of junction bases matched to no gene is 7. The CDR3 contains 14 residues, cysteine and phenylalanine counted. The sequence is cut down to CDR3 DNA, 42 bases in frame from base 1. Robust positive staining for Merkel cell polyomavirus Large T antigen was observed by immunohistochemistry in the tumors of all patients. The study included about twelve Merkel cell carcinoma patients who had robust KLL-tetramer+ populations, above 0.04% of CD8+ T cells, in blood and/or cultured TIL. All patients were Caucasian, with a median age of about 60 years and a range of roughly 45 to 77 years. Lymph node tumors were analyzed for patients with unknown primaries who presented with nodal disease, or when there was not enough primary tissue. Library creation used the immunoSEQ multiplex PCR assay. Adaptive Biotechnologies (Seattle, WA) carried out genomic DNA extraction, TRB sequencing and normalization. Regarding the original processing steps: Clonality was computed as one minus Shannon entropy of productive TRB sequences normalized by log2 of unique productive sequences. KLL-specific clonotypes in tumors were identified by matching TCRbeta CDR3 amino acid sequences with those from each patient's tetramer-sorted sample. As stored in TCRdb, this immuneACCESS dataset retains in-frame rearrangements with V and J assigned. A fraction of the clones does not appear; measured against another copy, unresolved V genes explain less than half of the discrepancy, and the remainder lacks a known reason. V and J calls and clone size are given by that table; D and trimming were obtained from the DNA. The sample profile shows 20,000 to 25,000 clones; about 90% of them were found once. About 2.9% of the sample comes from the top ten.

The receptor's source is a man between 45 and 60 years old with Merkel cell carcinoma. Recombination linked TRBV6-5 to TRBJ1-2; 8 nucleotides in the junction match TRBD1. Sample: lymph node tissue. CDR3 reads: CASSYGGQAWGYTF. The nucleotides read TGTGCCAGCAGTTACGGGGGACAGGCCTGGGGCTACACCTTC.